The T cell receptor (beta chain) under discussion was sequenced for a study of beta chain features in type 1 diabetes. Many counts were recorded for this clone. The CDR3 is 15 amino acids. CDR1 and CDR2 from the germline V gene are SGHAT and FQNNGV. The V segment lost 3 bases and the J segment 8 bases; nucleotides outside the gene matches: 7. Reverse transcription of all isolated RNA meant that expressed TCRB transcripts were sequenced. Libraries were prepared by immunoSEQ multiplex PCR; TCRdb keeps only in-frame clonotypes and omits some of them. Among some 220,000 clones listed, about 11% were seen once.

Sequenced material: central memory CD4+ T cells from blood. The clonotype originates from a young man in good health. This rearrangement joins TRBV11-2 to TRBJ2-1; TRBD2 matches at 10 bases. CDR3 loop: CASSFQASGSYEQFF. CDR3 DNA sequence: TGTGCCAGCAGCTTTCAGGCTAGCGGGAGCTATGAGCAGTTCTTC.